One sample yielded the 24 T cell receptor beta chains listed below, sequenced in a study of regulatory and conventional T cells in RAG deficiency. The protocol was immunoSEQ multiplex PCR, while the TCRdb copy is restricted to in-frame clones and leaves out a portion. Among 34,000 or so clones, around 89% were seen once, and the ten largest hold roughly 13%. These data are also associated with another study on regulatory T cells. From that report: Primers: 52 TRBV forward and 13 TRBJ reverse.

Sequencing was performed on CD8+ T cells sorted from blood. These receptors all come from a human donor in good health.

This chain joins TRBV5-4 and TRBJ2-7; D not certain. Germline CDR1 SGHNT, CDR2 YYREEE (reference sequence). The CDR3 totals 13 residues. The V and J ends lost 0 bases and 7 bases respectively, with 11 bases between them. The CDR3 bases are TGTGCCAGCAGCTTGGGGACCTCGAGGGAGCAGTACTTC. It is translated as CASSLGTSREQYF.

The chain joins TRBV5-1 to TRBJ2-5, with 8 bases identical to TRBD1. CDR1 is SGHRS, CDR2 YFSETQ, per germline. V was pared by 4 bases and J by 2 bases, with 4 bases of the junction left unmatched. CDR3 length: 14 amino acids. The CDR3 DNA is TGCGCCAGCAGCGCTGGGACAGGACAAGAGACCCAGTACTTC. Its protein product is CASSAGTGQETQYF.

The genes are TRBV9 and TRBJ2-1; 9 bases fit TRBD2. Germline-derived CDR1 and CDR2 are SGDLS and YYNGEE. This CDR3 has 16 amino acids. J gave up 5 bases and V 3 bases, and 9 bases lay outside the gene matches. CDR3: CASSASAGGDDNEQFF. In DNA form, the CDR3 reads TGTGCCAGCAGCGCGAGTGCGGGGGGGGATGACAATGAGCAGTTCTTC.

The rearrangement uses TRBV23-1 and TRBJ2-5; 10 bases align to TRBD1. TRBV23-1 falls under the ORF class, with uncertain function. After removal of 3 bases from V and 0 bases from J, the junction contained 28 bases not matched to a gene. The length of the CDR3 is 24 residues. CDR3 bases: TGCGCCAGCAGTCAGAGGGTTATTGGTCGACAGGGGGCGTTTTATTACCTAAACCAAGAGACCCAGTACTTC. Its translation: CASSQRVIGRQGAFYYLNQETQYF.

The V call is TRBV10-1, the J call TRBJ2-5; D might be TRBD2 (7 bases). The CDR3 contains 15 residues. CDR1 WNHNN and CDR2 SYGVQD come from the germline V gene (reference sequence). V lost 2 bases and J lost 2, with 12 bases in between. CDR3: CASSEARGAQETQYF. The CDR3 nucleotides read TGCGCCAGCAGTGAGGCCCGGGGGGCACAAGAGACCCAGTACTTC.

This chain uses TRBV13 with TRBJ2-7; 7 positions agree with TRBD1. The V and J ends lost 5 bases and 4 bases, in that order; junction bases with no gene match: 14. From germline, CDR1 is PRHDT and CDR2 FYEKMQ (reference sequence). This CDR3 spans 16 amino acids. The CDR3 coding sequence is TGTGCCAGCAGCCGTGACAGGGAAAGCCTCGGGTACGAGCAGTACTTC. It encodes CASSRDRESLGYEQYF.

A word on this clone: The missing conserved phenylalanine or tryptophan at the end of this CDR3 makes a read error likely. This chain joins TRBV19 and TRBJ1-2; D is ambiguous. The germline V gene encodes CDR1 LNHDA and CDR2 SQIVND (reference sequence). This CDR3 region has 11 residues. The CDR3 DNA sequence: TGTGCCGGTAGTATGGGCTATGGCTACACCCTC. This translates into CAGSMGYGYTL.

The rearrangement links TRBV6-1 to TRBJ1-5; 10 bases fit TRBD1. V lost 4 bases to trimming and J lost 7 bases; unmatched junction nucleotides: 4. CDR1 is MNHNS and CDR2 is SASEGT in the germline V gene. The CDR3 runs 14 residues. The CDR3 DNA reads TGTGCCAGCAGTGTCCGGACAGGGGGACAGCCCCAGCATTTT. As protein: CASSVRTGGQPQHF.

In nucleotides, the CDR3 is TGTGCCTGGAGTAAACAAGCCGGGACTAGCTTTTACAATGAGCAGTTCTTC. It encodes CAWSKQAGTSFYNEQFF. The chain recombines TRBV30 with TRBJ2-1; 9 bases map to TRBD2. The CDR3 runs to 17 residues. Germline CDR1 is GTSNPN and CDR2 is SVGIG (reference sequence). Trimming took 2 bases from V and 4 from J; bases not matched to a gene: 12.

V usage is TRBV6-6 and J usage is TRBJ2-5; 10 positions match TRBD1. Near its end, the DNA agrees better with TRBJ2-7, so the J call may be wrong. Germline assignment: CDR1 MNHNY and CDR2 SVGAGI (reference sequence). CDR3 length equals 15 residues. The CDR3 spells CASSNRQGAMYEQYF. CDR3 in DNA: TGTGCCAGCAGCAACAGACAGGGGGCAATGTACGAGCAGTACTTC.

The gene calls are TRBV9 and TRBJ2-3, with D tentatively TRBD1 (6 bases). V lost 1 base and J lost 2, with 17 bases in between. The CDR3 totals 17 residues. Germline CDR1 SGDLS, CDR2 YYNGEE. CDR3 nucleotides: TGTGCCAGCAGCGTATATGCTACTGGGACAAACACAGATACGCAGTATTTT. As protein: CASSVYATGTNTDTQYF.

The gene calls are TRBV19 and TRBJ2-6, with 9 bases matching TRBD1. The germline V gene encodes CDR1 LNHDA and CDR2 SQIVND (reference sequence). This CDR3 has 16 amino acids. Trimming cost V 5 bases and J 2 bases; bases outside gene matches: 4. The CDR3 bases are TGTGCCAGTAGTCCCGGGGACAGGGCTGGGGCCAACGTCCTGACTTTC. Protein sequence: CASSPGDRAGANVLTF.

V is TRBV7-6 and J is TRBJ2-1, with D possibly being TRBD2 (7 bases). The CDR3 loop spans 17 amino acids. V gave up 3 bases and J gave up 0 bases, with 15 bases separating them. The germline gives CDR1 SGHVS, CDR2 FNYEAQ. The CDR3 region has the DNA TGTGCCAGCAGCTTCCCAGGGGCGGGAGACTCCTACAATGAGCAGTTCTTC. This sequence encodes CASSFPGAGDSYNEQFF. Looking up the rest from reference TRBV7-6 and TRBJ2-1 gives the full variable domain: GAGVSQSPRYKVTKRGQDVALRCDPISGHVSLYWYRQALGQGPEFLTYFNYEAQQDKSGLPNDRFSAERPEGSISTLTIQRTEQRDSAMYRCASSFPGAGDSYNEQFFGPGTRLTVL.

The rearrangement joins TRBV14 to TRBJ2-2; 7 positions match TRBD2. V was pared by 1 base and J by 5 bases, with 4 bases of the junction left unmatched. The CDR3 contains 15 residues. Per germline, CDR1 SGHDN and CDR2 FVKESK. CDR3: CASSQVASGTGELFF. CDR3 bases: TGTGCCAGCAGCCAAGTGGCTAGCGGAACCGGGGAGCTGTTTTTT.

The J gene is TRBJ2-3, the V gene TRBV2; weak D call: TRBD1 (5 bases). The germline V gene encodes CDR1 SNHLY and CDR2 FYNNEI. The CDR3 totals 15 residues. V was trimmed by 6 bases and J by 2 bases, leaving 15 bases between them. CDR3 loop: CASRDMRRPTDTQYF. DNA for the CDR3: TGTGCCAGCAGGGACATGCGGAGACCCACAGATACGCAGTATTTT.

This clone was picked up one time. The chain has TRBV28 and TRBJ1-5, with D tentatively TRBD1 (6 bases). Germline V gives CDR1 MDHEN, CDR2 SYDVKM. Trimming took 3 bases from V and 5 from J, leaving 11 bases between them. CDR3 length: 14 amino acids. This chain's CDR3 is CASSLQGSYQPQHF. CDR3 nucleotides: TGTGCCAGCAGTTTGCAGGGGTCATATCAGCCCCAGCATTTT.

J is TRBJ2-2 and V is TRBV18; 7 bases map to TRBD1. The CDR3 consists of 15 residues. Per the germline V gene, CDR1 is KGHSH and CDR2 is LQKENI. Trimming removed 4 bases from V and 3 bases from J; junction bases left unmatched: 5. CDR3 DNA sequence: TGTGCCAGCTCACTACTAGGGGGCCACACCGGGGAGCTGTTTTTT. Translation: CASSLLGGHTGELFF.

This chain links TRBV7-6 with TRBJ2-1; 14 bases are a match to TRBD2. After removal of 4 bases from V and 6 bases from J, the junction contained 5 bases not matched to a gene. This CDR3 comprises 16 residues. Germline CDR1 and CDR2: SGHVS and FNYEAQ. This CDR3 is CASSSRLAGGPNEQFF. CDR3 in DNA: TGTGCCAGCAGCTCTAGACTAGCGGGAGGGCCCAATGAGCAGTTCTTC. Looking up the rest from reference TRBV7-6 and TRBJ2-1 gives the full variable domain: GAGVSQSPRYKVTKRGQDVALRCDPISGHVSLYWYRQALGQGPEFLTYFNYEAQQDKSGLPNDRFSAERPEGSISTLTIQRTEQRDSAMYRCASSSRLAGGPNEQFFGPGTRLTVL.

This chain uses TRBV6-4 with TRBJ2-1; 7 bases map to TRBD2. This CDR3 region has 15 residues. V trimming: 2 bases; J trimming: 6 bases; junction bases outside the gene matches: 7. Germline V gene sequence: CDR1 MRHNA, CDR2 SNTAGT. The CDR3 bases are TGTGCCAGCAGTGACATCGCGGGAGCTAGCAATGAGCAGTTCTTC. Amino acids: CASSDIAGASNEQFF.

This chain uses TRBV7-9 with TRBJ2-5, with 8 positions matching TRBD2. Trimming took 3 bases from V and 3 from J; bases not matched to a gene: 6. Germline CDR1 SEHNR, CDR2 FQNEAQ (reference sequence). CDR3 size: 15 residues. The CDR3 coding sequence is TGTGCCAGCAGCTTTTTAGCGGGGTATGAAGAGACCCAGTACTTC. Amino acid sequence: CASSFLAGYEETQYF. The full variable domain, with the rest looked up from reference TRBV7-9 and TRBJ2-5, is DTGVSQNPRHKITKRGQNVTFRCDPISEHNRLYWYRQTLGQGPEFLTYFQNEAQLEKSRLLSDRFSAERPKGSFSTLEIQRTEQGDSAMYLCASSFLAGYEETQYFGPGTRLLVL.

The gene calls are TRBV29-1 and TRBJ2-7; no firm D call. Germline V CDR1 and CDR2: SQVTM, ANQGSEA. The CDR3 contains 14 residues. Trimming took off 0 bases at V and 1 base at J, with 10 bases between the two ends. The CDR3 DNA reads TGCAGCGTTGAAGAAAGGTCCTATTCCTACGAGCAGTACTTC. This gives the protein CSVEERSYSYEQYF.

This clone has only one observation. The chain carries TRBV5-4 and TRBJ1-2; TRBD1 might be the D (6 bases). Trimming removed 1 base at V and 5 bases at J, with 9 bases between. This CDR3 spans 13 amino acids. Germline CDR1 and CDR2: SGHNT and YYREEE (reference sequence). The CDR3 region is CASSLRGEYGYTF. CDR3 DNA: TGTGCCAGCAGCTTGAGGGGGGAGTATGGCTACACCTTC. Filled out from reference TRBV5-4 and TRBJ1-2, the complete variable domain reads ETGVTQSPTHLIKTRGQQVTLRCSSQSGHNTVSWYQQALGQGPQFIFQYYREEENGRGNFPPRFSGLQFPNYSSELNVNALELDDSALYLCASSLRGEYGYTFGSGTRLTVV.

V usage is TRBV11-2 and J usage is TRBJ1-1; D may be TRBD1 (5 bases). Trimming shortened V by 5 bases and J by 1 base, and 8 bases separated the two germline ends. The CDR3 extends over 13 amino acids. Germline-derived CDR1 and CDR2 are SGHAT and FQNNGV. The CDR3: CASSRGPNTEAFF. The CDR3 DNA sequence: TGTGCCAGCAGCCGGGGACCGAACACTGAAGCTTTCTTT. Drawing the rest from reference TRBV11-2 and TRBJ1-1, the complete variable domain is EAGVAQSPRYKIIEKRQSVAFWCNPISGHATLYWYQQILGQGPKLLIQFQNNGVVDDSQLPKDRFSAERLKGVDSTLKIQPAKLEDSAVYLCASSRGPNTEAFFGQGTRLTVV.

J is TRBJ2-1 and V is TRBV27; D is unclear. Trimming shortened V by 3 bases and J by 5 bases, and 5 bases separated the two germline ends. This CDR3 region has 12 residues. Germline CDR1 MNHEY, CDR2 SMNVEV (reference sequence). Here the CDR3 reads CASSLTDNEQFF. CDR3 bases: TGTGCCAGCAGTTTGACTGACAATGAGCAGTTCTTC.